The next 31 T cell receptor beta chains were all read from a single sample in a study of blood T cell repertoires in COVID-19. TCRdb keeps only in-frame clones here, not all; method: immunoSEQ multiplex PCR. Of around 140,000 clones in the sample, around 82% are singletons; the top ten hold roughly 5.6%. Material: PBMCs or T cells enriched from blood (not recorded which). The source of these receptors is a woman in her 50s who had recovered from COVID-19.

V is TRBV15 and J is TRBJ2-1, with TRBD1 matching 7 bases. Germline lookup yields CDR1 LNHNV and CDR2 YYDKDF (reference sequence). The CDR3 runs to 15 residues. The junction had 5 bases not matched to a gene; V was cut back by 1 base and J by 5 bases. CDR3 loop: CATSRVVTGNNEQFF. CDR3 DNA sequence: TGTGCCACCAGCAGAGTGGTGACAGGGAACAATGAGCAGTTCTTC.

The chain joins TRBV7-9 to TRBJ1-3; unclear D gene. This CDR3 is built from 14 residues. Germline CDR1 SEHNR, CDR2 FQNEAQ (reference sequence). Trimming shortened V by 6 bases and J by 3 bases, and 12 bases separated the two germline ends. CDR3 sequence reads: CASSPISGGNTIYF. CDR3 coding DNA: TGTGCCAGCAGTCCTATCTCCGGTGGAAACACCATATATTTT. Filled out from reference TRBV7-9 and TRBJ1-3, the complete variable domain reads DTGVSQNPRHKITKRGQNVTFRCDPISEHNRLYWYRQTLGQGPEFLTYFQNEAQLEKSRLLSDRFSAERPKGSFSTLEIQRTEQGDSAMYLCASSPISGGNTIYFGEGSWLTVV.

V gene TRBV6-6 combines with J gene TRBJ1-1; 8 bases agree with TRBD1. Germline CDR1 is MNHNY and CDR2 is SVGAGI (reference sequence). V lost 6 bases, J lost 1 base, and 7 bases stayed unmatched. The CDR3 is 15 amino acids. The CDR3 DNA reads TGTGCCAGCAGCCGATCCGGGACAGGGAACACTGAAGCTTTCTTT. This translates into CASSRSGTGNTEAFF.

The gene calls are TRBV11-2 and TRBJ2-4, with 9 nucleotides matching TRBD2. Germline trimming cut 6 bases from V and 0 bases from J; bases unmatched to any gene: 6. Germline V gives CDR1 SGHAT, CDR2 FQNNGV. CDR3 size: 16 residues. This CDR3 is CASRERGVLAKNIQYF. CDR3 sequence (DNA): TGTGCCAGCAGAGAGCGGGGGGTCCTAGCCAAAAACATTCAGTACTTC.

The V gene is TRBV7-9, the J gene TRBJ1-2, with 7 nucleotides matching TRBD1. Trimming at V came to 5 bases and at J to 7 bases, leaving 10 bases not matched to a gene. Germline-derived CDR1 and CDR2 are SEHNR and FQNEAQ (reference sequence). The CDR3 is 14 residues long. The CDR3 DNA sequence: TGTGCCAGCAGCACGCGGGGACAGAGTGGTGGCTACACCTTC. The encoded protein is CASSTRGQSGGYTF.

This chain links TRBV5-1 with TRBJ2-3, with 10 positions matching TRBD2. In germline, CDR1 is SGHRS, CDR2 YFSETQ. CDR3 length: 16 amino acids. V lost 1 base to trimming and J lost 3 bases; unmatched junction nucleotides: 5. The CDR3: CASSLQLAGDTDTQYF. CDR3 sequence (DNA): TGCGCCAGCAGCTTGCAGCTAGCGGGGGATACAGATACGCAGTATTTT.

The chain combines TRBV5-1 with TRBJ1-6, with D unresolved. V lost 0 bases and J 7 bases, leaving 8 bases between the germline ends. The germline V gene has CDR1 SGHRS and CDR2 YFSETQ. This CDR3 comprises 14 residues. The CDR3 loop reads CASSLGVTNSPLHF. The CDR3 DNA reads TGCGCCAGCAGCTTGGGAGTCACCAATTCACCCCTCCACTTT.

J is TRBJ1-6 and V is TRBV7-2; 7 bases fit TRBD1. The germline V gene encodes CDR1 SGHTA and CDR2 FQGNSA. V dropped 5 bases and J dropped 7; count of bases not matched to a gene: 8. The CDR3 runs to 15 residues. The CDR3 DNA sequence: TGTGCCAGCAGCCAGCTCCCGGGACAGAATTCACCCCTCCACTTT. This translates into CASSQLPGQNSPLHF. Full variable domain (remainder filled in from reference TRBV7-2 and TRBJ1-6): GAGVSQSPSNKVTEKGKDVELRCDPISGHTALYWYRQSLGQGLEFLIYFQGNSAPDKSGLPSDRFSAERTGGSVSTLTIQRTQQEDSAVYLCASSQLPGQNSPLHFGNGTRLTVT.

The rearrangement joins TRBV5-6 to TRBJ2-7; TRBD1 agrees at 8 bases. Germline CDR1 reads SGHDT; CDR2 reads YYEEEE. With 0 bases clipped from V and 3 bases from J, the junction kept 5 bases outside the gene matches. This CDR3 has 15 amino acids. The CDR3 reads CASSLVIGTGYEQYF. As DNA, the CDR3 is TGTGCCAGCAGCTTGGTCATAGGGACAGGCTACGAGCAGTACTTC.

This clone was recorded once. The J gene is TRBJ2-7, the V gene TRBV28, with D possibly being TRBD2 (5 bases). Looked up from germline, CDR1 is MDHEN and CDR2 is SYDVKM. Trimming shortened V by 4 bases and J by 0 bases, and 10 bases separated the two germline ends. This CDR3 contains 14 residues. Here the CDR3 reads CASSSVEGSYEQYV. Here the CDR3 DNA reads TGTGCCAGCAGTTCGGTCGAGGGCTCCTACGAGCAGTACGTC.

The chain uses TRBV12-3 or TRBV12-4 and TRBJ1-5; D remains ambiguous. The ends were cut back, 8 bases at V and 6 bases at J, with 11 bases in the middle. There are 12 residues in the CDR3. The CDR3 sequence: CASGGKGQPQHF. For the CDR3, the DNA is TGTGCCAGCGGCGGGAAGGGTCAGCCCCAGCATTTT.

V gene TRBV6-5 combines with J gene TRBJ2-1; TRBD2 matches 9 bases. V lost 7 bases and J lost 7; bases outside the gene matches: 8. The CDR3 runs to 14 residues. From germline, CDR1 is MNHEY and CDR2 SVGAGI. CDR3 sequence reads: CASKGRGGRNEQFF. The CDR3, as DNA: TGTGCCAGCAAGGGGCGGGGGGGAAGAAATGAGCAGTTCTTC.

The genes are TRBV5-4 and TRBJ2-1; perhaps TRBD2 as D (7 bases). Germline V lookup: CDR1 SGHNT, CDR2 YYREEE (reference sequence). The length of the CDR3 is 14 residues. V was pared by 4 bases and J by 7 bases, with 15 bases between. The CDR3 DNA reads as TGTGCCAGCAGCGTGGGGGGGGGCCGAAATGAGCAGTTCTTC. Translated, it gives CASSVGGGRNEQFF.

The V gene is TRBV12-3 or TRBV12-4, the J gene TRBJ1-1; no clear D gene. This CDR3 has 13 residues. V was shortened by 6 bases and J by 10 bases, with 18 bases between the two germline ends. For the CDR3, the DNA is TGTGCCAGCAGCCGCCCCGTCCGGCGGAGAGCTTTCTTT. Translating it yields CASSRPVRRRAFF.

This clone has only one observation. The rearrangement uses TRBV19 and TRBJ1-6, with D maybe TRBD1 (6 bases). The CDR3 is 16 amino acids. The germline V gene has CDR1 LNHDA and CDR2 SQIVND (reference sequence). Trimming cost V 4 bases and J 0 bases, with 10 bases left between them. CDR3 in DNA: TGTGCCAGTAGTACTCAGGGGATCTCCTATAATTCACCCCTCCACTTT. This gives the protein CASSTQGISYNSPLHF.

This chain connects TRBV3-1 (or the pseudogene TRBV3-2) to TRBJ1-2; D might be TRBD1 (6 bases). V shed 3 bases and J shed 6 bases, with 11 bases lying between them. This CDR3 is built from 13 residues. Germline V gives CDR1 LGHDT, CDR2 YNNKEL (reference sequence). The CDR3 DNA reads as TGTGCCAGCAGCCAGGACAGCCGAGATGGCTACACCTTC. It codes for CASSQDSRDGYTF.

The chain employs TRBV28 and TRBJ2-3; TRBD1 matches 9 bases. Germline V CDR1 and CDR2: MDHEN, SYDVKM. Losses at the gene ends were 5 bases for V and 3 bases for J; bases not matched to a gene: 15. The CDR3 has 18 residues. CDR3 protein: CASSPPPLTGGWTDTQYF. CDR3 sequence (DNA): TGTGCCAGCAGTCCCCCACCTCTCACAGGGGGCTGGACAGATACGCAGTATTTT.

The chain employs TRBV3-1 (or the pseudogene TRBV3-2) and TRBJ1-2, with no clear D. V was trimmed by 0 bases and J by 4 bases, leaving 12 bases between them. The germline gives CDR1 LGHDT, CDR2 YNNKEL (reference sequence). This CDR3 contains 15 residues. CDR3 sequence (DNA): TGTGCCAGCAGCCAAGAAGCCAGGCCCCTCTATGGCTACACCTTC. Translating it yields CASSQEARPLYGYTF.

The DNA of the CDR3 is TGTGCCAGCTCCACCCCGGAGGGAGAAAAACTGTTTTTT. Translation: CASSTPEGEKLFF. The gene calls are TRBV27 and TRBJ1-4; D is ambiguous. Trimming took 8 bases from V and 8 from J, leaving 15 bases between them. CDR1 is MNHEY, CDR2 SMNVEV, per germline (reference sequence). This CDR3 is 13 amino acids long. Full variable domain (outside the CDR3, taken from reference TRBV27 and TRBJ1-4): EAQVTQNPRYLITVTGKKLTVTCSQNMNHEYMSWYRQDPGLGLRQIYYSMNVEVTDKGDVPEGYKVSRKEKRNFPLILESPSPNQTSLYFCASSTPEGEKLFFGSGTQLSVL.

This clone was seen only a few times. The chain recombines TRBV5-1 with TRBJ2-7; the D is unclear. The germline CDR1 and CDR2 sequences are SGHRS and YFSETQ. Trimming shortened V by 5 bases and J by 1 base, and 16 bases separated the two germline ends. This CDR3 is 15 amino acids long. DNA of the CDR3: TGCGCCAGCAGGAAAGATACGACTGATTCCTACGAGCAGTACTTC. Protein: CASRKDTTDSYEQYF.

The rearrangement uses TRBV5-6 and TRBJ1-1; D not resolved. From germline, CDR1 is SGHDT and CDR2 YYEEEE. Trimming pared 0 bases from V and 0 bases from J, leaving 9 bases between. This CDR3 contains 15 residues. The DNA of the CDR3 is TGTGCCAGCAGCTTGGACTGGACTATGAACACTGAAGCTTTCTTT. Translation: CASSLDWTMNTEAFF.

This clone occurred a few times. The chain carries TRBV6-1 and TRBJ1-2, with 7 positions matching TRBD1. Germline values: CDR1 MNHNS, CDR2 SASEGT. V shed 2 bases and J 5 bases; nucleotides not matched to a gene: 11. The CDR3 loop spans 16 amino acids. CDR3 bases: TGTGCCAGCAGTGAAATGTACGGGGACAGATTTTATGGCTACACCTTC. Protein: CASSEMYGDRFYGYTF.

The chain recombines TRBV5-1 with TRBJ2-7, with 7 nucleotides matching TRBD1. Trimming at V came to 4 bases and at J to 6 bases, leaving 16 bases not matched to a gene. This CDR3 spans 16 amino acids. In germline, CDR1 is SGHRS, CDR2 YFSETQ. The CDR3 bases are TGCGCCAGCAGCACGCAGACAGGGTTCGGCGCTCGCGAGCAGTACTTC. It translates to CASSTQTGFGAREQYF.

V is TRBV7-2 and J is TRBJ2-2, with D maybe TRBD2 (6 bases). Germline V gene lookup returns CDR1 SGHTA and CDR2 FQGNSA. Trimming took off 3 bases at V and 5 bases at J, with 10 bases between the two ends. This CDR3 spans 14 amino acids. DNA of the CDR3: TGTGCCAGCAGCTTGCAGCTAGCGACCGGGGAGCTGTTTTTT. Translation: CASSLQLATGELFF.

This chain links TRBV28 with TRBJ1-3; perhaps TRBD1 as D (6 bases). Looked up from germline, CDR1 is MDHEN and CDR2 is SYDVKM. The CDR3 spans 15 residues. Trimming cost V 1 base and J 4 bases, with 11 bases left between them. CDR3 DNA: TGTGCCAGCAGTTTATTGGGGGCTCCAGGAAACACCATATATTTT. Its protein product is CASSLLGAPGNTIYF.

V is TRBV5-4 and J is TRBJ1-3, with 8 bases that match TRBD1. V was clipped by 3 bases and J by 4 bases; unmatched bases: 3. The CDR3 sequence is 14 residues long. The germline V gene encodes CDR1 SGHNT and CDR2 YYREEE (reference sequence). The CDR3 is CASSSRTGGNTIYF. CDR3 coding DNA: TGTGCCAGCAGCTCCCGGACAGGGGGAAACACCATATATTTT. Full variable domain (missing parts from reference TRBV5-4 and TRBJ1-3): ETGVTQSPTHLIKTRGQQVTLRCSSQSGHNTVSWYQQALGQGPQFIFQYYREEENGRGNFPPRFSGLQFPNYSSELNVNALELDDSALYLCASSSRTGGNTIYFGEGSWLTVV.

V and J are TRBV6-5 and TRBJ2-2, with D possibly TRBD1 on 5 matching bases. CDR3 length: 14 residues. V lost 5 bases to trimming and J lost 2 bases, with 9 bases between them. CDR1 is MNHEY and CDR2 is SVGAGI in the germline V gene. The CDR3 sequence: CASSHQGNTGELFF. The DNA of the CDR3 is TGTGCCAGCAGTCACCAGGGTAACACCGGGGAGCTGTTTTTT.

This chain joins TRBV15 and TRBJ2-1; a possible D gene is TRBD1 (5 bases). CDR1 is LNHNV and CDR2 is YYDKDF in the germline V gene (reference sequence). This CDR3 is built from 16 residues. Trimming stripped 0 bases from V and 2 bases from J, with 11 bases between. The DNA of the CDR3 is TGTGCCACCAGCAGAGAGGGCTTAGGGGCCTACAATGAGCAGTTCTTC. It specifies CATSREGLGAYNEQFF.

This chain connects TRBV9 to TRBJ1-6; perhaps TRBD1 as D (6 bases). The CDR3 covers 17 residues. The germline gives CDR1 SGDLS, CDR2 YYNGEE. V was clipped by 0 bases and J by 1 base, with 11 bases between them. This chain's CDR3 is CASSVEGGASYNSPLHF. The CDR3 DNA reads TGTGCCAGCAGCGTAGAAGGGGGGGCTTCCTATAATTCACCCCTCCACTTT. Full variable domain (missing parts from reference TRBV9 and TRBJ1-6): DSGVTQTPKHLITATGQRVTLRCSPRSGDLSVYWYQQSLDQGLQFLIQYYNGEERAKGNILERFSAQQFPDLHSELNLSSLELGDSALYFCASSVEGGASYNSPLHFGNGTRLTVT.

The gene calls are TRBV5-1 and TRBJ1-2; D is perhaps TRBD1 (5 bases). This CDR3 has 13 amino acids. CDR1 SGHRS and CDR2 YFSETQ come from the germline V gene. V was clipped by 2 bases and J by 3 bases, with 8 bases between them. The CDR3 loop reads CASSLQGDYGYTF. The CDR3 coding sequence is TGCGCCAGCAGCTTACAAGGGGACTATGGCTACACCTTC.

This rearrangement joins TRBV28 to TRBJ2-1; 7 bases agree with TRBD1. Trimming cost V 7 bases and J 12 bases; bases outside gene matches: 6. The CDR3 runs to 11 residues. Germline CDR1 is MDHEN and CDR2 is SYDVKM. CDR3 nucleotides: TGTGCCAGCATGAACCGGGACAGGCAGTTCTTC. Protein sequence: CASMNRDRQFF.